This is a list of T cell receptor beta chains from one sample in a study of cytomegalovirus exposure and HLA in healthy donors. This table comes from immunoSEQ multiplex PCR, and its TCRdb copy is limited to in-frame clones, with some not included. Here the sample spans some 110,000 clones, around 74% being singletons. Sequencing used PBMCs. Receptor source: a woman aged 40-49 years in good health and CMV-seropositive. The CDR3 runs from the conserved cysteine through the conserved F or W. A D gene is named only where the DNA matches it firmly. Rows may omit the clone size; those that give it use once, few, many or a size class.

NA NA TRBJ2-3 TRBV29-1 TGCAGCGTTGATGCGGACTCAATATTTAGCACAGATACGCAGTATTTT CSVDADSIFSTDTQYF
NA NA TRBJ1-1 TRBV21-1 TGTGCCAGTCAGCGCGGGGGATCCACTGAAGCTTTCTTT CASQRGGSTEAFF
NA NA TRBJ1-2 TRBV7-9 TGTGCCAGCAGCTCCAAAGGGCAGGGATCCTTCTATGGCTACACCTTC CASSSKGQGSFYGYTF
NA NA TRBJ1-6 TRBV7-2 TGTGCCAGCAGCTTAGCAGGGGCAAATTCACCCCTCCACTTT CASSLAGANSPLHF
TRBD1 NA TRBJ1-1 TRBV2 TGTGCCAGCAGCTGGGACAGGTCGAACACTGAAGCTTTCTTT CASSWDRSNTEAFF
NA NA TRBJ2-3 TRBV28 TGTGCCAGCAGTACCGGGACATACTCCACAGATACGCAGTATTTT CASSTGTYSTDTQYF
NA NA TRBJ1-6 TRBV4-3 TGCGCCAGCAGCCAAGATATAAGGGGCTATAATTCACCCCTCCACTTT CASSQDIRGYNSPLHF
NA NA TRBJ2-2 TRBV18 TGTGCCAGCTCACCTACGGTATTATTCTCCGGGGAGCTGTTTTTT CASSPTVLFSGELFF
NA once TRBJ1-2 TRBV7-9 TGTGCCAGCAGCCCCCGTGCCGTCGGGGTGGGAGGCTACACCTTC CASSPRAVGVGGYTF
NA NA TRBJ1-2 TRBV5-1 TGCGCCAGCAGCTTGGAGGGGGAAGGCGGCTACACCTTC CASSLEGEGGYTF
TRBD2 NA TRBJ2-3 TRBV29-1 TGCAGCACCGGGGGGTGGAAAGATACGCAGTATTTT CSTGGWKDTQYF
TRBD1 NA TRBJ1-2 TRBV5-6 TGTGCCAGCAGCTTGCCGGACAGGGAAAAATTTGGCTACACCTTC CASSLPDREKFGYTF
TRBD2 NA TRBJ2-6 TRBV4-1 TGCGCCAGCAGCCCGAGGGGAGGGGTCGGGGCCAACGTCCTGACTTTC CASSPRGGVGANVLTF
NA NA TRBJ1-5 TRBV7-2 TGTGCCAGCAGTCTTGGTACCCCCCGGCCCCGGGGCAATCAGCCCCAGCATTTT CASSLGTPRPRGNQPQHF
TRBD1 once TRBJ1-2 TRBV28 TGTGCCAGCAGTCTCGGGACAGACTATGGCTACACCTTC CASSLGTDYGYTF
TRBD1 NA TRBJ2-7 TRBV10-2 TGCGCCAGCACCGACAGGGGGGGGGACTACGAGCAGTACTTC CASTDRGGDYEQYF
NA NA TRBJ2-5 TRBV7-9 TGTTCCAGCAGCTTATCAGGTCAGACCCAGTACTTC CSSSLSGQTQYF
TRBD1 NA TRBJ2-7 TRBV18 TGTGCCAGCTCACTGGGACAGGGGCCTGCCTACGAGCAGTACTTC CASSLGQGPAYEQYF
TRBD1 NA TRBJ2-7 TRBV7-8 TGTGCCAGCAGCGCAGACAGGGACCTCTACGAGCAGTACTTC CASSADRDLYEQYF
TRBD2 once TRBJ2-2 TRBV4-1 TGCGCCAGCAGCCGAGGACTAGCGGGGGGTCCCGGGGAGCTGTTTTTT CASSRGLAGGPGELFF
NA few TRBJ2-6 TRBV15 TGTGCCACCAGCAGACGATCCTCACGGGACACCAGCTCTGGGGCCAACGTCCTGACTTTC CATSRRSSRDTSSGANVLTF
TRBD2 NA TRBJ2-7 TRBV10-3 TGTGCCAGTGCCGGGACCCTAGCGGGAAGCTCCTACGAGCAGTACTTC CASAGTLAGSSYEQYF
TRBD2 few TRBJ2-1 TRBV7-9 TGTGCCAGCAGCTTATCCCTAGCGGCTTCCTACAATGAGCAGTTCTTC CASSLSLAASYNEQFF
TRBD1 NA TRBJ2-5 TRBV14 TGTGCCAGCAGCACTGACAGGGGGCCGTGGGAGACCCAGTACTTC CASSTDRGPWETQYF
TRBD1 NA TRBJ1-2 TRBV15 TGTGCCACCAGCAGAGGGGGGACAGCGTCCTCCCACTACACCTTC CATSRGGTASSHYTF
TRBD2 NA TRBJ2-7 TRBV4-2 TGTGCCAGCAGCCAAGATCTGAGCGGGACCTACGAGCAGTACTTC CASSQDLSGTYEQYF
TRBD1 NA TRBJ1-4 TRBV5-1 TGCGCCAGCAGCGGCGGACAGGGGGCTGGTGAAAAACTGTTTTTT CASSGGQGAGEKLFF
NA few TRBJ2-3 TRBV13 TGTGCCAGCAGCTTATTTGGGAGGGGGGGTGGGGCAGGAGATACGCAGTATTTT CASSLFGRGGGAGDTQYF
NA NA TRBJ1-5 TRBV7-9 TGTTCCAGCAGCTTCTCTGATCAGCCCCAGCATTTT CSSSFSDQPQHF
NA NA TRBJ2-1 TRBV11-2 TGTGCCAGCAGCTTAACGGGCAATGAGCAGTTCTTC CASSLTGNEQFF
NA NA TRBJ1-1 TRBV9 TGTGCCAGCAGCGCGACAGTACTAACTGAAGCTTTCTTT CASSATVLTEAFF